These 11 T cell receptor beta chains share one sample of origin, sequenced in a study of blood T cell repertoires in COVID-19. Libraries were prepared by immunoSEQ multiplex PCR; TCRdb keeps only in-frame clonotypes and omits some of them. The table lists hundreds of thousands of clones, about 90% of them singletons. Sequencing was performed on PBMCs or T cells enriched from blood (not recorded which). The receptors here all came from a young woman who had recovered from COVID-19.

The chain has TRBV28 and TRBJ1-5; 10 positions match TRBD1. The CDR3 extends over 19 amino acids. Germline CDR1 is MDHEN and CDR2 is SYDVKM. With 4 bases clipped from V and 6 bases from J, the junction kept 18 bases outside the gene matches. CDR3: CASSSSGTGAPLAVQPQHF. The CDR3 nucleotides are TGTGCCAGCAGTTCCTCCGGGACAGGGGCTCCCCTCGCGGTTCAGCCCCAGCATTTT.

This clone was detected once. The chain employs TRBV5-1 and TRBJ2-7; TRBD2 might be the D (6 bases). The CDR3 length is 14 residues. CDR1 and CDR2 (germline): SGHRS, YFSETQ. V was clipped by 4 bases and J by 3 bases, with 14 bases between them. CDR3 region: CASSPPEGDYEQYF. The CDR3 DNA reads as TGCGCCAGCAGCCCCCCGGAGGGAGACTACGAGCAGTACTTC.

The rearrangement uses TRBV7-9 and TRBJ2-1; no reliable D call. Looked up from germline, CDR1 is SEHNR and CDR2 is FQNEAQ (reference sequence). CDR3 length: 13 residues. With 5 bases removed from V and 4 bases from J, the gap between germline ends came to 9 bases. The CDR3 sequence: CASSMLQYNEQFF. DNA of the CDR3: TGTGCCAGCAGCATGTTACAGTACAATGAGCAGTTCTTC.

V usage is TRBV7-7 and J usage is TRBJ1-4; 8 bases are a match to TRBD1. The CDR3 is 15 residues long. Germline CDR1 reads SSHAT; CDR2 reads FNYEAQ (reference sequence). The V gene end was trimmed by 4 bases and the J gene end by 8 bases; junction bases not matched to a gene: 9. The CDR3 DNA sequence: TGTGCCAGCAGCTCCTCGACAGGGGTGGAGGAAAAACTGTTTTTT. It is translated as CASSSSTGVEEKLFF.

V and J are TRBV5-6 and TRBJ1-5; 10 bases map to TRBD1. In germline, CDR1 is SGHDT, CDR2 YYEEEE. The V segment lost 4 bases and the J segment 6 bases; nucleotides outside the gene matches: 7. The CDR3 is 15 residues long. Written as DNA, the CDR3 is TGTGCCAGCAGCCAGACAGGGGGCGCCGGTCAGCCCCAGCATTTT. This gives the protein CASSQTGGAGQPQHF.

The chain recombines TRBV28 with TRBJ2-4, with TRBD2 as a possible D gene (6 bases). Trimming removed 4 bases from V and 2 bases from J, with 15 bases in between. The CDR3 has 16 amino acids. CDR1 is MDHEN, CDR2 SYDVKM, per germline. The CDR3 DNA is TGTGCCAGCAGTTCTGGGGGGAAGGGGACCAAAAACATTCAGTACTTC. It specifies CASSSGGKGTKNIQYF.

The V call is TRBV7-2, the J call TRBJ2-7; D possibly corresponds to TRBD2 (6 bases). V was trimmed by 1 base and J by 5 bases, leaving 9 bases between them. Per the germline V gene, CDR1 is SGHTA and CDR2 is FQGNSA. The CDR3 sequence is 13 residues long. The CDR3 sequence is CASSLVGRNEQYF. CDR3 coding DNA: TGTGCCAGCAGCTTAGTTGGGAGGAACGAGCAGTACTTC.

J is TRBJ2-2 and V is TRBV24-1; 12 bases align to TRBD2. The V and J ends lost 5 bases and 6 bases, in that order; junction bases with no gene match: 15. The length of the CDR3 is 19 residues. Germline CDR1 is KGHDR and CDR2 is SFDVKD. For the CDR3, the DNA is TGTGCCACCAGTGGAGGGGGTCCCGGACTAGCGGGGTTACCCGGGGAGCTGTTTTTT. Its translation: CATSGGGPGLAGLPGELFF.

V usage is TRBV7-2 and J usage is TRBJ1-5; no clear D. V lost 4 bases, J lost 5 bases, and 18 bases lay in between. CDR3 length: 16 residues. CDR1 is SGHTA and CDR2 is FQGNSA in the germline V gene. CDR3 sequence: CASSSRGGYLDQPQHF. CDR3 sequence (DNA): TGTGCCAGCAGCTCCCGGGGAGGGTACTTGGATCAGCCCCAGCATTTT.

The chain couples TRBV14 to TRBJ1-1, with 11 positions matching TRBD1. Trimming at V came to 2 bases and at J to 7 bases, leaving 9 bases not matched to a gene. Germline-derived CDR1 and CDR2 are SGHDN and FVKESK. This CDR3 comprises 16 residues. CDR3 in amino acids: CASSQFLGQGVYEAFF. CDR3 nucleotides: TGTGCCAGCAGCCAATTCTTGGGACAGGGGGTGTATGAAGCTTTCTTT.

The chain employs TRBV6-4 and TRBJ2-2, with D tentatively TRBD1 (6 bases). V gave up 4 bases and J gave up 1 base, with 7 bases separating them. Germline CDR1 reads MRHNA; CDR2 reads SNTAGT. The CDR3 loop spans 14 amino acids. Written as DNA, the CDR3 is TGTGCCAGCAGTGGACAGGTGAACACCGGGGAGCTGTTTTTT. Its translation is CASSGQVNTGELFF.